These 8 T cell receptor beta chains were all obtained from the same sample, sequenced in a study of regulatory T cells in long-lasting Graves disease. iRepertoire HTBI primers and Arm-PCR of CDR3 regions built TCR beta libraries. TCRdb passed the multiplex PCR reads through MiXCR, listing each CDR3 protein once. The sample holds approximately 400,000 distinct CDR3 sequences, less than 25% seen once. Regarding time point: persistent/refractory GD, antithyroid drugs over 5 years with positive TRAb. There was RNA extracted from PBMCs, and the TCR library was made from it. Sequences were derived from peripheral blood mononuclear cells (PBMCs), sampled when the disease was refractory, from a patient treated with antithyroid drugs. Receptors originate from a female donor with Graves disease.

This clonotype appeared many times. The CDR3 spells CATSDGPGQGKTQYF. CDR3 bases: TGTGCCACCAGTGATGGACCGGGACAGGGAAAGACCCAGTACTTC. This rearrangement joins TRBV24-1 to TRBJ2-5; TRBD1 matches at 9 bases. Germline values: CDR1 KGHDR, CDR2 SFDVKD. The CDR3 has 15 residues. The trim removed 3 bases at V and 6 bases at J, leaving 7 bases unmatched.

There are many counts of this clonotype. V is TRBV7-2 and J is TRBJ2-5; D call uncertain. Trimming left V 1 base short and J 1 base short, with 13 bases between. Germline V gene sequence: CDR1 SGHTA, CDR2 FQGNSA. The CDR3 consists of 16 residues. Here the CDR3 DNA reads TGTGCCAGCAGCTTAGTATCACAAACGTCCCAAGAGACCCAGTACTTC. It codes for CASSLVSQTSQETQYF. Drawing the rest from reference TRBV7-2 and TRBJ2-5, the complete variable domain is GAGVSQSPSNKVTEKGKDVELRCDPISGHTALYWYRQSLGQGLEFLIYFQGNSAPDKSGLPSDRFSAERTGGSVSTLTIQRTQQEDSAVYLCASSLVSQTSQETQYFGPGTRLLVL.

This chain links TRBV4-2 with TRBJ1-2; no definite D call. The V gene lost 5 bases and the J gene lost 3 bases, with 16 bases spanning the gap. The CDR3 sequence is 15 residues long. Germline V CDR1 and CDR2: LGHNA, YNFKEQ. The CDR3 here is CASSYPGLWDYGYTF. In nucleotides, the CDR3 is TGTGCCAGCAGCTATCCTGGACTATGGGACTATGGCTACACCTTC.

This clonotype occurred many times. V usage is TRBV7-9 and J usage is TRBJ2-7; TRBD1 might be the D (5 bases). Germline CDR1 SEHNR, CDR2 FQNEAQ (reference sequence). The V gene lost 5 bases and the J gene lost 2 bases, with 10 bases spanning the gap. This CDR3 comprises 13 residues. As DNA, the CDR3 is TGTGCCAGCAGCATGGACAACCCCTACGAGCAGTACTTC. As protein: CASSMDNPYEQYF. The full variable domain, rest sourced from reference TRBV7-9 and TRBJ2-7, is DTGVSQNPRHKITKRGQNVTFRCDPISEHNRLYWYRQTLGQGPEFLTYFQNEAQLEKSRLLSDRFSAERPKGSFSTLEIQRTEQGDSAMYLCASSMDNPYEQYFGPGTRLTVT.

This clonotype was seen just once. The CDR3 sequence: CASSKRTAMNTEAFF. CDR3 DNA: TGTGCCAGCAGTAAGAGGACAGCGATGAACACTGAAGCTTTCTTT. V is TRBV2 and J is TRBJ1-1, with a possible D match to TRBD1 (6 bases). V was trimmed by 5 bases and J by 0 bases, leaving 13 bases between them. The germline gives CDR1 SNHLY, CDR2 FYNNEI. The CDR3 length is 15 residues.

This clonotype was observed at least ten times. This chain uses TRBV9 with TRBJ2-5, with 9 bases aligning to TRBD2. CDR1 is SGDLS and CDR2 is YYNGEE in the germline V gene. Trimming at V came to 4 bases and at J to 13 bases, leaving 17 bases not matched to a gene. The CDR3 length is 15 residues. The CDR3 protein is CASSPSDTGRGRGYF. CDR3 bases: TGTGCCAGCAGCCCATCGGACACAGGACGCGGGAGGGGGTACTTC.

A few counts support this clonotype. The V call is TRBV4-3, the J call TRBJ1-2, with D possibly being TRBD1 (6 bases). The V and J ends lost 3 bases and 4 bases respectively, with 12 bases between them. There are 14 residues in the CDR3. CDR1 and CDR2 (germline): LGHNA, YSLEER. In DNA, the CDR3 is TGCGCCAGCAGCCAGGGAGGGGGGATCTATGGCTACACCTTC. This gives the protein CASSQGGGIYGYTF.

This clonotype occurred many times. The germline gene is not matched at one end of the junction; a read error may be the cause. The chain is built from TRBV12-5 and TRBJ2-7; tentatively, D is TRBD1 (5 bases). This CDR3 comprises 13 residues. Germline CDR1 reads LGHNT; CDR2 reads FRNRAP. CDR3 amino acids: CASGADSHQIRDF. The CDR3 DNA follows: TGTGCTAGTGGTGCAGACAGCCACCAGATAAGGGACTTC.